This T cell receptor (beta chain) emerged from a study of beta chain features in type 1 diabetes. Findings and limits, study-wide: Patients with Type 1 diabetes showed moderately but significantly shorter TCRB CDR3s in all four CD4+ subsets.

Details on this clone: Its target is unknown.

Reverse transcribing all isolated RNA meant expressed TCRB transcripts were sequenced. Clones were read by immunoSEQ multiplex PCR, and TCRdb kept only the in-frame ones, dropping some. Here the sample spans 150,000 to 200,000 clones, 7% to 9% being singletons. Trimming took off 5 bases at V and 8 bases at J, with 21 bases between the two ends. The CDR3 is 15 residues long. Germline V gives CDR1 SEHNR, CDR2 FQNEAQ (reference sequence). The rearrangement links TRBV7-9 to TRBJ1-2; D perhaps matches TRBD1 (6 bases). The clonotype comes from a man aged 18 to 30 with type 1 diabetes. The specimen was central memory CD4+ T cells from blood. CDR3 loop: CASSPTFGPQGGYTF. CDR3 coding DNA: TGTGCCAGCAGCCCCACCTTCGGACCTCAGGGGGGCTACACCTTC.